This is a list of T cell receptor beta chains from one sample in a study of shared clonotypes between healthy human individuals. Clones were sequenced by immunoSEQ multiplex PCR, and TCRdb holds only the in-frame ones, with some missing. The table has about 470,000 clones, about four fifths seen once. Input material: PBMCs. These receptors were collected from a woman in her 40s in good health. Some clones in this sample may be carry-over from other donors' samples. CDR3s include the opening cysteine and the closing phenylalanine or tryptophan. The D gene is left open where the match is weak. Clone size appears in some rows only: once, few, many, or a class for an expanded clone.

D: -; V: TRBV29-1; size: -; J: TRBJ1-1; DNA: TGCAGCGTTGGAGTAGGGGGGGCTGAAGCTTTCTTT; CDR3: CSVGVGGAEAFF
D: -; V: TRBV6-6; size: -; J: TRBJ1-2; DNA: TGTGCCAGCAGCGGCCGAGGGGTTGCAAACTATGGCTACACCTTC; CDR3: CASSGRGVANYGYTF
D: -; V: TRBV2; size: -; J: TRBJ2-3; DNA: TGTGCCAGCATGGGCCCCCCTGGCACAGATACGCAGTATTTT; CDR3: CASMGPPGTDTQYF
D: TRBD1; V: TRBV7-9; size: -; J: TRBJ2-1; DNA: TGTGCCAGCAGCTTAAACGACAGGGGGTATGAGCAGTTCTTC; CDR3: CASSLNDRGYEQFF
D: -; V: TRBV5-1; size: few; J: TRBJ1-5; DNA: TGCGCCAGCAGCTTGGAGGGGACCGGGCGTCAGCCCCAGCATTTT; CDR3: CASSLEGTGRQPQHF
D: -; V: TRBV28; size: once; J: TRBJ2-7; DNA: TGTGCCAGCAGTTCCACAGGGCCCTACGAGCAGTACTTC; CDR3: CASSSTGPYEQYF
D: TRBD1; V: TRBV5-1; size: -; J: TRBJ1-4; DNA: TGCGCCAGCAGATATCGGGACAGGGATGAAAAACTGTTTTTT; CDR3: CASRYRDRDEKLFF
D: -; V: TRBV28; size: few; J: TRBJ1-2; DNA: TGTGCCAGCAGTTTTTGGGGGCGAGGCTATGGCTACACCTTC; CDR3: CASSFWGRGYGYTF
D: TRBD1; V: TRBV7-8; size: -; J: TRBJ2-7; DNA: TGTGCCAGCAGCTCGGAAGGACAGGTGATCTCCTACGAGCAGTACTTC; CDR3: CASSSEGQVISYEQYF
D: TRBD1; V: TRBV4-2; size: -; J: TRBJ2-3; DNA: TGTGCCAGCAGACCTCGACAGGGGGCAACAGATACGCAGTATTTT; CDR3: CASRPRQGATDTQYF
D: TRBD2; V: TRBV6-5; size: -; J: TRBJ2-1; DNA: TGTGCCAGCAGTCCGGGGACTAGCGGGATTGCTGAGCAGTTCTTC; CDR3: CASSPGTSGIAEQFF
D: -; V: TRBV27; size: -; J: TRBJ2-7; DNA: TGTGCCAGCAGTTTATTCCACAACTCCTACGAGCAGTACTTC; CDR3: CASSLFHNSYEQYF
D: TRBD2; V: TRBV28; size: -; J: TRBJ2-7; DNA: TGTGCCAGCAGTGGGAGGGACGGAAGCTCCTACGAGCAGTACTTC; CDR3: CASSGRDGSSYEQYF
D: TRBD2; V: TRBV29-1; size: few; J: TRBJ2-7; DNA: TGCAGCGTTGAGGCTGGGGCGGGAGGGTACGAGCAGTACTTC; CDR3: CSVEAGAGGYEQYF
D: TRBD1; V: TRBV13; size: -; J: TRBJ1-1; DNA: TGTGCCAGCAGCCAGGACAGGGTGGGGTTTTTTGAAGCTTTCTTT; CDR3: CASSQDRVGFFEAFF
D: -; V: TRBV6-1; size: -; J: TRBJ1-1; DNA: TGTGCCAGCAGTGAAGCATCGGGCAGGGAGACTGAAGCTTTCTTT; CDR3: CASSEASGRETEAFF
D: -; V: TRBV4-1; size: -; J: TRBJ2-5; DNA: TGCGCCAGCAGCCAAGATCCCAACGGGCCACTGTACTTC; CDR3: CASSQDPNGPLYF
D: -; V: TRBV2; size: -; J: TRBJ1-5; DNA: TGTGCCAGCAGTACTCAAGGGTACAATCAGCCCCAGCATTTT; CDR3: CASSTQGYNQPQHF
D: -; V: TRBV19; size: -; J: TRBJ2-7; DNA: TGTGCCAGTAGTATAGCGGGACAAACCTACGAGCAGTACTTC; CDR3: CASSIAGQTYEQYF
D: -; V: TRBV7-2; size: -; J: TRBJ2-1; DNA: TGTGCCAGCAGCTTAGTCCATGACAATGAGCAGTTCTTC; CDR3: CASSLVHDNEQFF
D: -; V: TRBV7-9; size: once; J: TRBJ2-3; DNA: TGTGCCAGCAGCCCCCTCGCTGCAGATACGCAGTATTTT; CDR3: CASSPLAADTQYF
D: -; V: TRBV28; size: -; J: TRBJ1-5; DNA: TGTGCCAGCAGTTTAACGCGGGCGGGGCAGCCCCAGCATTTT; CDR3: CASSLTRAGQPQHF
D: -; V: TRBV5-1; size: -; J: TRBJ1-1; DNA: TGCGCCAGCAGCTTGTCGGGGGCGCCTAGAAACACTGAAGCTTTCTTT; CDR3: CASSLSGAPRNTEAFF
D: -; V: TRBV7-2; size: -; J: TRBJ2-7; DNA: TGTGCCAGCAGCTTGTGGGCAGTGAGCTCCTACGAGCAGTACTTC; CDR3: CASSLWAVSSYEQYF
D: TRBD1; V: TRBV5-1; size: -; J: TRBJ2-7; DNA: TGCGCCAGCAGCCTCGGGACAGGGTTTGACGAGCAGTACTTC; CDR3: CASSLGTGFDEQYF
D: -; V: TRBV18; size: -; J: TRBJ1-2; DNA: TGTGCCAGCTCACCCGGCAATGATTTCGGCTACACCTTC; CDR3: CASSPGNDFGYTF
D: TRBD2; V: TRBV27; size: -; J: TRBJ2-1; DNA: TGTGCCAGCACCCCCCCGGGACTAGCGGGAGTTTGGAATGAGCAGTTCTTC; CDR3: CASTPPGLAGVWNEQFF